Listed below are T cell receptor beta chains from one sample, sequenced in a study of graft-versus-host responses after intestinal transplantation. Profiled with immunoSEQ multiplex PCR; TCRdb holds only in-frame clones, not every one. Here the sample spans about 97,000 clones, approximately 90% being singletons. Here the sequenced sample was PBMCs, taken roughly 450 days after intestinal transplant. Receptor source: a human patient who received an intestinal transplant, so some T cells may come from the graft donor. The CDR3 runs from the conserved cysteine through the conserved F or W. D genes are given only for firm matches. A clone size is listed for some rows: how often the clone was seen (once, few, many), or a class if it is expanded.

J gene,D gene,clone size,V gene,CDR3 DNA,CDR3 protein
TRBJ1-6,NA,NA,TRBV25-1,TGTGCCAGCAGGAAGGACAGTTCCGACTATTCACCCCTCCACTTT,CASRKDSSDYSPLHF
TRBJ2-5,NA,once,TRBV7-8,TGTGCCAGCAGCTTAGCGGGGGGCCTTGGGGAGACCCAGTACTTC,CASSLAGGLGETQYF
TRBJ2-7,NA,NA,TRBV2,TGTGCCAGCACTCCATGGGGCGTCCCAGCCTACGAGCAGTACTTC,CASTPWGVPAYEQYF
TRBJ1-4,NA,few,TRBV29-1,TGCAGCGTTGAAGGGGAGCCTAGGGTGGGAAAACTGTTTTTT,CSVEGEPRVGKLFF
TRBJ2-1,NA,NA,TRBV7-3,TGTGCCAGCAGCTTGGCGGGGGCTCGAACTGAGCAGTTCTTC,CASSLAGARTEQFF
TRBJ1-2,NA,NA,TRBV11-2,TGTGCCAGCAGCTTAGTTCGGGGGCCCGGAGGCTACACCTTC,CASSLVRGPGGYTF
TRBJ1-3,NA,NA,TRBV11-3,TGTGCCAGCAGCTTAGGTCCGGGTGCCTCTGGAAACACCATATATTTT,CASSLGPGASGNTIYF
TRBJ2-7,NA,NA,TRBV19,TGTGCCAGTAGCCAAAACTCCCGGGGAGTCTTATACGAGCAGTACTTC,CASSQNSRGVLYEQYF
TRBJ1-2,NA,NA,TRBV10-1,TGCGCCAGCAATCCGGGAAGTTCTAACTATGGCTACACCTTC,CASNPGSSNYGYTF
TRBJ2-7,NA,NA,TRBV6-1,TGTGCCAGCAGTGTAGCGGACAGCTCCTACGAGCAGTACTTC,CASSVADSSYEQYF
TRBJ2-7,NA,few,TRBV2,TGTGCCAGCAGTGTAGCGGCACCCCCTCAGTACTTC,CASSVAAPPQYF
TRBJ2-7,TRBD2,NA,TRBV5-4,TGTGCCAGCAGCTTGGGAGGACTAGCGGGACACTACGAGCAGTACTTC,CASSLGGLAGHYEQYF
TRBJ2-7,NA,NA,TRBV11-2,TGTGCCAGCAGCTTGTCCTTTGACACAGGGATCTACGAGCAGTACTTC,CASSLSFDTGIYEQYF
TRBJ2-5,NA,NA,TRBV2,TGTGCCAGCAGTGAATGGGAGACCCAGTACTTC,CASSEWETQYF